Listed here are 32 T cell receptor beta chains from one sample, sequenced in a study of T-cell reconstitution after alpha-beta-depleted transplantation in children. Using unique molecular identifiers, the investigators prepared the TCRbeta library. TCRdb fed the PCR reads into MiXCR, producing one record per CDR3 protein. In the table there are some 520,000 distinct CDR3 sequences, less than 35% of which are singletons. Specimen: PBMCs from the stem cell graft donor, collected from the stem cell graft. These receptors were taken from a human donor who donated a stem cell graft to a child with aplastic anemia.

The chain uses TRBV6-1 and TRBJ2-3, with TRBD2 as a possible D gene (5 bases). With 10 bases removed from V and 6 bases from J, the gap between germline ends came to 26 bases. The CDR3 runs to 16 residues. The germline gives CDR1 MNHNS, CDR2 SASEGT. The CDR3 DNA reads TGTGCCACCACGCATTATCCACAACCGGAGGCGGATACGCAGTATTTT. It encodes CATTHYPQPEADTQYF.

This clonotype was counted at least ten times. V gene TRBV6-2 or TRBV6-3 combines with J gene TRBJ1-1; TRBD1 agrees at 8 bases. Trimming cost V 10 bases and J 2 bases; bases outside gene matches: 6. CDR1 and CDR2 from the germline V gene are MNHEY and SVGEGT. The CDR3 contains 13 residues. The CDR3 here is CATRTGINTEAFF. Written as DNA, the CDR3 is TGTGCCACGAGGACAGGGATCAACACTGAAGCTTTCTTT.

This clonotype was seen only a few times. The genes are TRBV29-1 and TRBJ1-2, with 8 bases that match TRBD1. This CDR3 contains 11 residues. J lost 7 bases, V lost 7 bases, and 5 bases had no gene match. The germline gives CDR1 SQVTM, CDR2 ANQGSEA. CDR3 in DNA: TGCAGCGCCAACAGGGGGGTTGGCTACACCTTC. Amino acids: CSANRGVGYTF.

This clonotype occurred a few times. The chain recombines TRBV11-2 with TRBJ1-6; perhaps TRBD1 as D (5 bases). Trimming took 5 bases from V and 15 from J, leaving 20 bases between them. Germline assignment: CDR1 SGHAT and CDR2 FQNNGV. The CDR3 covers 14 residues. The CDR3 sequence is CASSAGTATSILHF. The CDR3 bases are TGTGCCAGCAGCGCGGGGACCGCCACCAGTATCCTCCACTTT.

This clonotype was counted between two and nine times. The CDR3 DNA is TGTGCCAGCAGTTTGTTAGGGGTAATGGACACCGGGGAGCTGTTTTTT. Its protein is CASSLLGVMDTGELFF. The rearrangement joins TRBV27 to TRBJ2-2; tentative D call: TRBD1 (5 bases). CDR3 size: 16 residues. Germline CDR1 reads MNHEY; CDR2 reads SMNVEV (reference sequence). Trimming pared 3 bases from V and 3 bases from J, leaving 14 bases between.

The genes are TRBV4-3 and TRBJ2-1, with 12 positions matching TRBD2. The CDR3 is 17 residues long. J was trimmed by 8 bases and V by 0 bases; bases with no gene match: 8. The germline V gene has CDR1 LGHNA and CDR2 YSLEER. The CDR3 reads CASSQDPSGRERDEQFF. CDR3 nucleotide sequence: TGCGCCAGCAGCCAAGACCCTAGCGGGAGGGAGCGCGATGAGCAGTTCTTC.

The sample holds a few counts of this clonotype. The chain has TRBV20-1 and TRBJ2-1; 8 bases match TRBD2. CDR1 DFQATT and CDR2 SNEGSKA come from the germline V gene (reference sequence). J lost 4 bases, V lost 5 bases, and 7 bases had no gene match. This CDR3 region has 14 residues. CDR3 nucleotide sequence: TGCAGTGCTGATCGACTAGCGTTGTACAATGAGCAGTTCTTC. Protein: CSADRLALYNEQFF.

The chain is built from TRBV25-1 and TRBJ2-1; weak D call: TRBD2 (5 bases). Trimming cost V 8 bases and J 0 bases, with 17 bases left between them. The germline CDR1 and CDR2 sequences are MGHDK and SYGVNS. The CDR3 is 16 residues long. CDR3 in DNA: TGTGCCAGCTCTTCCGGACTGGTGAGCTCCTACAATGAGCAGTTCTTC. This translates into CASSSGLVSSYNEQFF.

This clonotype was recorded many times. The genes are TRBV30 and TRBJ2-1; perhaps TRBD2 as D (6 bases). The germline V and J ends were trimmed by 0 bases and 4 bases, with 7 bases remaining between them. This CDR3 comprises 13 residues. Germline V gene sequence: CDR1 GTSNPN, CDR2 SVGIG (reference sequence). Written as DNA, the CDR3 is TGTGCCTGGAGTGTACGGGAGTACAATGAGCAGTTCTTC. This gives the protein CAWSVREYNEQFF.

The V call is TRBV6-1, the J call TRBJ2-3; TRBD2 might be the D (6 bases). The CDR3 covers 15 residues. Germline assignment: CDR1 MNHNS and CDR2 SASEGT. Trimming left V 6 bases short and J 3 bases short, with 16 bases between. The CDR3 region is CASSPPGRSTDTQYF. CDR3 sequence (DNA): TGTGCCAGCAGCCCGCCCGGGAGAAGTACAGATACGCAGTATTTT.

This chain uses TRBV7-8 with TRBJ2-3, with 8 bases that match TRBD2. Losses at the gene ends were 5 bases for V and 4 bases for J; bases not matched to a gene: 8. The CDR3 contains 15 residues. Germline-derived CDR1 and CDR2 are SGHVS and FQNEAQ. CDR3 sequence: CASSPQRELADTQYF. The CDR3 bases are TGTGCCAGCAGCCCCCAGCGGGAGCTCGCAGATACGCAGTATTTT.

The CDR3 sequence: CASRPLGMASNEQFF. CDR3 nucleotide sequence: TGTGCCAGCAGGCCCCTCGGGATGGCGTCAAATGAGCAGTTCTTC. The rearrangement links TRBV12-3 or TRBV12-4 to TRBJ2-1, with a tentative D call TRBD2 (5 bases). This CDR3 contains 15 residues. With 6 bases removed from V and 7 bases from J, the gap between germline ends came to 19 bases.

This clonotype was detected only a few times. The chain links TRBV20-1 to TRBJ2-7; maybe TRBD2 (5 bases). This CDR3 contains 11 residues. Germline CDR1 and CDR2: DFQATT and SNEGSKA (reference sequence). Trimming shortened V by 2 bases and J by 9 bases, and 11 bases separated the two germline ends. The CDR3 protein is CSARNEGLQYF. CDR3 nucleotides: TGCAGTGCTAGAAACGAGGGCCTGCAGTACTTC.

This clonotype has more than one count but fewer than ten. The CDR3, as DNA: TGCAGTGCTAGAGCGCCAGGGGCTAATCAGCCCCAGCATTTT. Protein product: CSARAPGANQPQHF. The rearrangement uses TRBV20-1 and TRBJ1-5, with D maybe TRBD1 (6 bases). CDR1 DFQATT and CDR2 SNEGSKA come from the germline V gene (reference sequence). The CDR3 length is 14 residues. The V gene lost 1 base and the J gene lost 4 bases, with 11 bases spanning the gap.

This sequence joins TRBV7-6 and TRBJ1-4, with a tentative D call TRBD1 (6 bases). The CDR3 totals 16 residues. Germline assignment: CDR1 SGHVS and CDR2 FNYEAQ. Between the trimmed V and J ends, which lost 1 base and 7 bases, there was a span of 16 bases. The CDR3 loop is CASSLVPEGGSEKLFF. The CDR3 bases are TGTGCCAGCAGCTTAGTCCCGGAAGGGGGGAGTGAAAAACTGTTTTTT. Supplemented by reference TRBV7-6 and TRBJ1-4, the full variable domain reads GAGVSQSPRYKVTKRGQDVALRCDPISGHVSLYWYRQALGQGPEFLTYFNYEAQQDKSGLPNDRFSAERPEGSISTLTIQRTEQRDSAMYRCASSLVPEGGSEKLFFGSGTQLSVL.

The V gene is TRBV4-3, the J gene TRBJ1-5; D unresolved. V was pared by 0 bases and J by 4 bases, with 10 bases between. The germline CDR1 and CDR2 sequences are LGHNA and YSLEER. The CDR3 runs to 15 residues. CDR3 nucleotides: TGCGCCAGCAGCCAAGAAGGACGCCCGAATCAGCCCCAGCATTTT. This sequence encodes CASSQEGRPNQPQHF.

Only a few counts were recorded for this clonotype. This rearrangement joins TRBV29-1 to TRBJ2-2; 7 bases fit TRBD1. V was pared by 5 bases and J by 6 bases, with 6 bases of the junction left unmatched. Germline V gives CDR1 SQVTM, CDR2 ANQGSEA. The CDR3 has 13 amino acids. In DNA, the CDR3 is TGCAGCGTTACGCAGGGGGTAGCCGGGGAGCTGTTTTTT. Its translation: CSVTQGVAGELFF.

The chain couples TRBV11-2 to TRBJ1-3; D gene ambiguous. Germline CDR1 and CDR2: SGHAT and FQNNGV. The CDR3 contains 19 residues. V lost 5 bases to trimming and J lost 4 bases, with 27 bases between them. CDR3 loop: CASSPWGYQPRNAGNTIYF. The CDR3 nucleotides are TGTGCCAGCAGCCCGTGGGGATACCAACCCCGGAATGCGGGAAACACCATATATTTT. Combining the CDR3 with reference TRBV11-2 and TRBJ1-3 gives the whole variable domain EAGVAQSPRYKIIEKRQSVAFWCNPISGHATLYWYQQILGQGPKLLIQFQNNGVVDDSQLPKDRFSAERLKGVDSTLKIQPAKLEDSAVYLCASSPWGYQPRNAGNTIYFGEGSWLTVV.

J is TRBJ2-6 and V is TRBV7-3, with D perhaps TRBD1 or TRBD2 (6 bases each). The V gene's germline CDR1 is SGHTA and CDR2 FQGTGA. V was clipped by 4 bases and J by 3 bases, with 13 bases between them. This CDR3 contains 16 residues. Here the CDR3 DNA reads TGTGCCAGCAGCTCCCCCAGGGGAGGTGGGGCCAACGTCCTGACTTTC. Encoded protein: CASSSPRGGGANVLTF.

V and J are TRBV7-2 and TRBJ1-1; perhaps TRBD1 as D (6 bases). Germline-derived CDR1 and CDR2 are SGHTA and FQGNSA. The CDR3 spans 15 residues. The germline V and J ends were trimmed by 5 bases and 4 bases, with 17 bases remaining between them. CDR3 in amino acids: CASSPTSQGLTEAFF. In DNA, the CDR3 is TGTGCCAGCAGCCCTACTTCTCAGGGGCTCACTGAAGCTTTCTTT.

This clonotype was counted a few times. The chain recombines TRBV6-1 with TRBJ2-1, with 9 bases identical to TRBD2. From germline, CDR1 is MNHNS and CDR2 SASEGT. Trimming at V came to 6 bases and at J to 0 bases, leaving 12 bases not matched to a gene. There are 18 residues in the CDR3. In nucleotides, the CDR3 is TGTGCCAGCAGAAAGCGGGAGGCTGGTCGAAGCTCCTACAATGAGCAGTTCTTC. This gives the protein CASRKREAGRSSYNEQFF.

The chain joins TRBV7-2 to TRBJ1-6, with a tentative D call TRBD1 (5 bases). The V and J ends lost 5 bases and 13 bases respectively, with 24 bases between them. From germline, CDR1 is SGHTA and CDR2 FQGNSA. This CDR3 has 16 residues. The CDR3 protein is CASSPGGWRRPAPLHF. The CDR3 nucleotides are TGTGCCAGCAGCCCCGGGGGGTGGCGGCGTCCGGCGCCCCTCCACTTT.

The rearrangement joins TRBV12-3 or TRBV12-4 to TRBJ2-2, with D maybe TRBD2 (6 bases). The CDR3 covers 15 residues. Trimming cost V 6 bases and J 5 bases, with 16 bases left between them. CDR3 region: CASSPRDRATGELFF. In DNA form, the CDR3 reads TGTGCCAGCAGCCCGCGGGATCGGGCAACCGGGGAGCTGTTTTTT.

This clonotype has just a few counts. The junction shows a germline mismatch at one end, possibly a read error. The CDR3 is CAISEALAGGPSRQETQYF. CDR3 bases: TGTGCCATCAGTGAAGCGCTCGCGGGAGGGCCGTCAAGGCAAGAGACCCAGTACTTC. V and J are TRBV6-1 and TRBJ2-5; the match to TRBD2 covers 9 bases. The length of the CDR3 is 19 residues. Germline V gene data show CDR1 as MNHNS and CDR2 as SASEGT.

This rearrangement joins TRBV7-9 to TRBJ2-5; 7 bases are a match to TRBD2. There are 15 residues in the CDR3. V lost 1 base, J lost 3 bases, and 5 bases stayed unmatched. The germline V gene encodes CDR1 SEHNR and CDR2 FQNEAQ (reference sequence). Here the CDR3 reads CASSLDAGLKETQYF. CDR3 in DNA: TGTGCCAGCAGCTTAGATGCGGGACTAAAAGAGACCCAGTACTTC.

This chain links TRBV20-1 with TRBJ2-1; 7 nucleotides line up with TRBD2. V shed 7 bases and J 6 bases; nucleotides not matched to a gene: 12. Germline V gene sequence: CDR1 DFQATT, CDR2 SNEGSKA (reference sequence). The CDR3 length is 14 residues. Here the CDR3 DNA reads TGCAGTGGTAAACGGGAGGTCGGTTTCAATGAGCAGTTCTTC. Amino acids: CSGKREVGFNEQFF.

The V and J genes are TRBV5-6 and TRBJ2-4; weak D call: TRBD2 (6 bases). Between the trimmed V and J ends, which lost 6 bases and 7 bases, there was a span of 14 bases. From germline, CDR1 is SGHDT and CDR2 YYEEEE. CDR3 length: 13 residues. CDR3 region: CASIGGKRNIQYF. The CDR3 DNA reads as TGTGCCAGCATTGGCGGGAAGAGGAACATTCAGTACTTC.

V gene TRBV5-4 combines with J gene TRBJ2-7, with D possibly matching TRBD2 (6 bases). The V and J ends lost 0 bases and 0 bases respectively, with 10 bases between them. The CDR3 loop spans 15 amino acids. The germline CDR1 and CDR2 sequences are SGHNT and YYREEE (reference sequence). CDR3 amino acids: CASSLGRGLSYEQYV. The CDR3 nucleotides are TGTGCCAGCAGCTTGGGGCGGGGACTCTCCTACGAGCAGTACGTC.

Only a few counts were recorded for this clonotype. The chain uses TRBV29-1 and TRBJ2-5, with 10 bases fitting TRBD2. J was trimmed by 4 bases and V by 5 bases; bases with no gene match: 4. CDR1 is SQVTM, CDR2 ANQGSEA, per germline. The CDR3 totals 13 residues. CDR3 amino acids: CSVPSGRVETQYF. The CDR3 DNA sequence: TGCAGCGTTCCTAGCGGGAGAGTAGAGACCCAGTACTTC.

The genes are TRBV11-3 and TRBJ1-5; D is uncertain. Germline lookup yields CDR1 SGHNT and CDR2 YENEEA. The CDR3 totals 14 residues. Trimming took off 1 base at V and 3 bases at J, with 7 bases between the two ends. As DNA, the CDR3 is TGTGCCAGCAGCTTAGGCCCAACCAATCAGCCCCAGCATTTT. It specifies CASSLGPTNQPQHF.

This clonotype was picked up a small number of times. The V and J genes are TRBV11-1 and TRBJ2-5, with 7 bases fitting TRBD1. The CDR3 sequence is 15 residues long. Germline CDR1 is SGHAT and CDR2 is FQDESV (reference sequence). V dropped 2 bases and J dropped 2; count of bases not matched to a gene: 5. The CDR3: CASSLSPGQQETQYF. In DNA, the CDR3 is TGTGCCAGCAGCTTAAGTCCGGGACAGCAAGAGACCCAGTACTTC.

This clonotype has more than one count but fewer than ten. The chain recombines TRBV7-3 with TRBJ2-7; TRBD2 might be the D (6 bases). CDR1 and CDR2 (germline): SGHTA, FQGTGA. The CDR3 contains 14 residues. V was trimmed by 3 bases and J by 0 bases, leaving 9 bases between them. As DNA, the CDR3 is TGTGCCAGCAGCTTGGAGGGGAGCTCCTACGAGCAGTACTTC. The encoded protein is CASSLEGSSYEQYF.